This T cell receptor (beta chain) stems from a study of regulatory T cells in long-lasting Graves disease. This clonotype showed up many times. TCR beta libraries were built with iRepertoire HTBI primers and Arm-PCR of CDR3 regions. TCRdb processed the multiplex PCR reads anew with MiXCR; each CDR3 protein has one entry. This sample has approximately 350,000 distinct CDR3 sequences, with about a sixth found just once. Documented time point: newly diagnosed GD, antithyroid drugs for less than 3 months. Scientists built the TCR library using RNA that was extracted from PBMCs. J gave up 4 bases and V 3 bases, and 4 bases lay outside the gene matches. The CDR3 contains 15 residues. Germline-derived CDR1 and CDR2 are SGHVS and FQNEAQ. These sequences were also reported in another study, on T cells in Graves' hyperthyroidism and ophthalmopathy.

The chain joins TRBV7-8 to TRBJ2-3; TRBD1 aligns across 10 bases. This specimen consisted of peripheral blood mononuclear cells (PBMCs), obtained at new diagnosis, from a patient treated with antithyroid drugs. This clonotype was obtained from a woman aged 18-29 years with Graves disease. The CDR3 loop is CASSLGQGIPDTQYF. The CDR3 nucleotides read TGTGCCAGCAGCTTGGGACAGGGGATCCCAGATACGCAGTATTTT.